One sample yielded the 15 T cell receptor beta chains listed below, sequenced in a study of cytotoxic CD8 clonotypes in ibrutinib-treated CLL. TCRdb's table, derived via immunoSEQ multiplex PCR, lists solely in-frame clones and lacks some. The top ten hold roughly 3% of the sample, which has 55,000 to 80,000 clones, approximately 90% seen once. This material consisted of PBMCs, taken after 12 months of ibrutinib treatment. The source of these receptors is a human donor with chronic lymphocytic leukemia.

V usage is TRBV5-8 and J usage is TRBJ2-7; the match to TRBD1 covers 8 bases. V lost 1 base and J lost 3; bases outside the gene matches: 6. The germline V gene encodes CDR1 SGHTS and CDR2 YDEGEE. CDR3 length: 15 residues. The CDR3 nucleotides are TGTGCCAGCAGCTTGTTCCAGGGGGCCATCTACGAGCAGTACTTC. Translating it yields CASSLFQGAIYEQYF.

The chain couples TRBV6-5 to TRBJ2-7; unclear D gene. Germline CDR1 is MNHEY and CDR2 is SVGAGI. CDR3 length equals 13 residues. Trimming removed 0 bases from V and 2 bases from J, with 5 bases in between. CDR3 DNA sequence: TGTGCCAGCAGTTACTCGGGAACCTACGAGCAGTACTTC. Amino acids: CASSYSGTYEQYF.

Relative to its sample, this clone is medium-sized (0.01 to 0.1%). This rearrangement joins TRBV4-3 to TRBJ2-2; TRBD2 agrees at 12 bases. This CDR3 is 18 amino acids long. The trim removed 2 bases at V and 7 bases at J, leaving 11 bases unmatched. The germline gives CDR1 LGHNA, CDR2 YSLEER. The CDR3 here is CASSQPPALAGGFGELFF. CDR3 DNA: TGCGCCAGCAGCCAACCCCCTGCACTAGCGGGAGGATTCGGGGAGCTGTTTTTT.

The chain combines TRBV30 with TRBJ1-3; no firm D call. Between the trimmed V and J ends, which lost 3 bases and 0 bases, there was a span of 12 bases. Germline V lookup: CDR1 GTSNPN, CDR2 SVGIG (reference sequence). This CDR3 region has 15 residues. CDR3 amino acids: CAWSPGRTSGNTIYF. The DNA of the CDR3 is TGTGCCTGGAGCCCCGGACGGACCTCTGGAAACACCATATATTTT.

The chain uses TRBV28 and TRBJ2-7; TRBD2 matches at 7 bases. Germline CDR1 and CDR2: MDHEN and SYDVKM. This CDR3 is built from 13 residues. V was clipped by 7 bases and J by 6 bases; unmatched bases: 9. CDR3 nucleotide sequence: TGTGCCAGCACGACTAGCCCCCCTGGCGAGCAGTACTTC. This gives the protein CASTTSPPGEQYF.

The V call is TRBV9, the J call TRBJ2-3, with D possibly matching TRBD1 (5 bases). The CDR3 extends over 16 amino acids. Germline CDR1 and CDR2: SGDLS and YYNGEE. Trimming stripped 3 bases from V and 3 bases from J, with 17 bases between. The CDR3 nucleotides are TGTGCCAGCAGCGAGGAAGGGGAACAAGGAACAGATACGCAGTATTTT. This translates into CASSEEGEQGTDTQYF.

The CDR3 coding sequence is TGTGCCAGCACTCAACACAGGGGGTTCGACAATGAGCAGTTCTTC. It is translated as CASTQHRGFDNEQFF. The chain couples TRBV19 to TRBJ2-1; 8 nucleotides agree with TRBD1. CDR1 is LNHDA and CDR2 is SQIVND in the germline V gene (reference sequence). This CDR3 comprises 15 residues. The V segment lost 9 bases and the J segment 5 bases; nucleotides outside the gene matches: 12.

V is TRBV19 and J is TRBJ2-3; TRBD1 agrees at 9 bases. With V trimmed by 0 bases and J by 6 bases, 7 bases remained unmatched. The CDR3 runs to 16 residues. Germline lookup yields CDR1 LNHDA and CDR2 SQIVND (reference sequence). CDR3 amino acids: CASSIDDRGSVDTQYF. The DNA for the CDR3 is TGTGCCAGTAGTATAGACGACAGGGGGTCCGTGGATACGCAGTATTTT. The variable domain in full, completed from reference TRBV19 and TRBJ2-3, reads DGGITQSPKYLFRKEGQNVTLSCEQNLNHDAMYWYRQDPGQGLRLIYYSQIVNDFQKGDIAEGYSVSREKKESFPLTVTSAQKNPTAFYLCASSIDDRGSVDTQYFGPGTRLTVL.

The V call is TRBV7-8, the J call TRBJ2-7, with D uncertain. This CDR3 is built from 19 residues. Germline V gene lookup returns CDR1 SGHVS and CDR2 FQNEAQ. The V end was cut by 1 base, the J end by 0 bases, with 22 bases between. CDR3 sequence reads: CASSLGAIILRTSSYEQYF. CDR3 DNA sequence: TGTGCCAGCAGCTTAGGGGCGATTATCCTACGAACGAGCTCCTACGAGCAGTACTTC.

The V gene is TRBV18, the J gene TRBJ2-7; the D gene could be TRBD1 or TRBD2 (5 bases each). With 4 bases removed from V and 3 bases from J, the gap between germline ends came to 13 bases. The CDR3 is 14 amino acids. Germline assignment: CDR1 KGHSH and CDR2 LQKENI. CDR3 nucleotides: TGTGCCAGCTCACGAGGGGCAGGGTTCTACGAGCAGTACTTC. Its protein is CASSRGAGFYEQYF.

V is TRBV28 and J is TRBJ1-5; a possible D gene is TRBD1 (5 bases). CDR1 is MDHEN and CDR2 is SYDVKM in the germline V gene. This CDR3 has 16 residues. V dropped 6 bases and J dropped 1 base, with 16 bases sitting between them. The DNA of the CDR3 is TGTGCCAGCAGCCCCGGGACGGGGTTGAGCAATCAGCCCCAGCATTTT. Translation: CASSPGTGLSNQPQHF. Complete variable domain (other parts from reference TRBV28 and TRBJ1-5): DVKVTQSSRYLVKRTGEKVFLECVQDMDHENMFWYRQDPGLGLRLIYFSYDVKMKEKGDIPEGYSVSREKKERFSLILESASTNQTSMYLCASSPGTGLSNQPQHFGDGTRLSIL.

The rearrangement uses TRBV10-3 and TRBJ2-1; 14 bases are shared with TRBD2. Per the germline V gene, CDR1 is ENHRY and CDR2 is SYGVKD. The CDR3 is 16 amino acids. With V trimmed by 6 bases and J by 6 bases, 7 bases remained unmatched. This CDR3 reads CAIRGTSGRGSNEQFF. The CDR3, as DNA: TGTGCCATCAGGGGGACTAGCGGGAGAGGTTCCAATGAGCAGTTCTTC.

The CDR3 nucleotides read TGTGTTCGGGAGGGGGGCGTATTACGAGGCTACACCTTC. It codes for CVREGGVLRGYTF. The gene calls are TRBV21-1 and TRBJ1-2. TRBV21-1 is recorded as a pseudogene. CDR3 size: 13 residues.

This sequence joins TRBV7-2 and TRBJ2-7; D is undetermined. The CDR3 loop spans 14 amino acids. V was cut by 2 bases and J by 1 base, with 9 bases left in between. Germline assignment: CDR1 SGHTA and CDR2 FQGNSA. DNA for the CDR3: TGTGCCAGCAGCTTACCGACTCCTTCCTACGAGCAGTACTTC. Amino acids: CASSLPTPSYEQYF.

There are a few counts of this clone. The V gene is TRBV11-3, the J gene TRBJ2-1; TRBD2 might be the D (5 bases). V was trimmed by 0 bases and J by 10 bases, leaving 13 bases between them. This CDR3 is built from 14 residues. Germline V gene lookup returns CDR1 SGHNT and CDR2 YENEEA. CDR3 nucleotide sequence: TGTGCCAGCAGCTTAGATCGAGTTTCGGGGGAGCAGTTCTTC. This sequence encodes CASSLDRVSGEQFF. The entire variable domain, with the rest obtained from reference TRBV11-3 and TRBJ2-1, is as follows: EAGVVQSPRYKIIEKKQPVAFWCNPISGHNTLYWYLQNLGQGPELLIRYENEEAVDDSQLPKDRFSAERLKGVDSTLKIQPAELGDSAVYLCASSLDRVSGEQFFGPGTRLTVL.